Presented here are 19 T cell receptor beta chains from one specimen sequenced in a study of spatial heterogeneity in lung cancer. Broader study findings: Counts of expanded intratumoral alpha and beta TCRs tracked tumor mutation counts.

As to time point: sample taken at primary tumor resection. These receptors' targets are unknown. TCRdb ran MiXCR on the 5' RACE reads and lists one entry per CDR3 protein. This table has a few thousand distinct CDR3 sequences, approximately 19% appearing once. The sample in question was lung tumor tissue, obtained at surgery. The receptors stem from a male donor with early-stage non-small cell lung cancer.

This clonotype rates as medium-sized. This chain uses TRBV10-3 with TRBJ2-2; 7 nucleotides align to TRBD2. The CDR3 consists of 13 residues. Germline V CDR1 and CDR2: ENHRY, SYGVKD. Trimming removed 8 bases from V and 3 bases from J; junction bases left unmatched: 3. The CDR3 nucleotides are TGTGCCATCCTGGCGGGAGACACCGGGGAGCTGTTTTTT. Translation: CAILAGDTGELFF.

Many counts were recorded for this clonotype. The chain couples TRBV7-3 to TRBJ2-3, with a tentative D call TRBD1 (6 bases). The CDR3 has 14 amino acids. Trimming took 5 bases from V and 2 from J, leaving 11 bases between them. Looked up from germline, CDR1 is SGHTA and CDR2 is FQGTGA. The CDR3: CASSATGSTDTQYF. CDR3 DNA sequence: TGTGCCAGCAGCGCAACAGGGTCCACAGATACGCAGTATTTT. The complete variable domain, with remaining parts taken from reference TRBV7-3 and TRBJ2-3, reads GAGVSQTPSNKVTEKGKYVELRCDPISGHTALYWYRQSLGQGPEFLIYFQGTGAADDSGLPNDRFFAVRPEGSVSTLKIQRTERGDSAVYLCASSATGSTDTQYFGPGTRLTVL.

J is TRBJ2-1 and V is TRBV20-1; 7 nucleotides align to TRBD2. The CDR3 covers 15 residues. The V segment lost 3 bases and the J segment 5 bases; nucleotides outside the gene matches: 10. Germline values: CDR1 DFQATT, CDR2 SNEGSKA (reference sequence). The CDR3 loop reads CSARLWGLPDNEQFF. The CDR3 DNA follows: TGCAGTGCTAGGTTATGGGGACTACCGGACAATGAGCAGTTCTTC.

About this clonotype itself: One end of the junction fails to match germline, which may point to a read error. The rearrangement uses TRBV7-6 and TRBJ2-1, with 10 bases matching TRBD2. CDR3 length: 15 residues. Germline V gives CDR1 SGHVS, CDR2 FNYEAQ. The DNA of the CDR3 is TGTGCTAGCAGCTTAGTGGCTAGCGGGAGCTATGAGCAGTTCTTC. Translated: CASSLVASGSYEQFF.

This clonotype is large by share. This chain uses TRBV5-5 with TRBJ2-3; 12 bases line up with TRBD2. CDR1 and CDR2 from the germline V gene are SGHKS and YYEKEE (reference sequence). The junction had 5 bases not matched to a gene; V was cut back by 0 bases and J by 3 bases. The CDR3 runs to 17 residues. The CDR3 DNA reads TGTGCCAGCAGCTTGGCCTGGACTAGCGGGACGACAGATACGCAGTATTTT. This encodes CASSLAWTSGTTDTQYF.

Ten or more counts support this clonotype. The chain joins TRBV11-1 to TRBJ2-1; D gene unclear. V lost 2 bases, J lost 2 bases, and 10 bases lay in between. This CDR3 has 15 residues. The V gene's germline CDR1 is SGHAT and CDR2 FQDESV (reference sequence). CDR3 sequence (DNA): TGTGCCAGCAGCTTATCCCCGACGGCCTACAATGAGCAGTTCTTC. Amino acid sequence: CASSLSPTAYNEQFF.

The genes are TRBV15 and TRBJ2-2; TRBD1 matches 7 bases. The CDR3 has 16 residues. Germline V CDR1 and CDR2: LNHNV, YYDKDF (reference sequence). Germline trimming cut 0 bases from V and 5 bases from J; bases unmatched to any gene: 6. As DNA, the CDR3 is TGTGCCACCAGCAGAGATTCGCAGGGGGAGACCGGGGAGCTGTTTTTT. This gives the protein CATSRDSQGETGELFF.

The rearrangement links TRBV2 to TRBJ2-1, with 7 bases aligning to TRBD2. Germline-derived CDR1 and CDR2 are SNHLY and FYNNEI. V lost 4 bases to trimming and J lost 4 bases; unmatched junction nucleotides: 4. The CDR3 spans 14 residues. The CDR3 reads CASSGVAGYNEQFF. The CDR3 DNA is TGTGCCAGCAGTGGTGTAGCGGGTTACAATGAGCAGTTCTTC.

The V call is TRBV20-1, the J call TRBJ2-6, with D possibly TRBD2 on 6 matching bases. CDR1 and CDR2 from the germline V gene are DFQATT and SNEGSKA (reference sequence). The CDR3 totals 15 residues. V lost 5 bases and J 1 base, leaving 12 bases between the germline ends. CDR3 DNA: TGCAGTGCTTTAGCGGACCATTCTGGGGCCAACGTCCTGACTTTC. Amino acid sequence: CSALADHSGANVLTF.

In this sample, this clonotype is medium-sized. The chain joins TRBV28 to TRBJ2-7, with no clear D. V lost 3 bases and J 2 bases, leaving 8 bases between the germline ends. The length of the CDR3 is 13 residues. Germline V lookup: CDR1 MDHEN, CDR2 SYDVKM. The CDR3 DNA follows: TGTGCCAGCAGTTTCCGGATACCCTACGAGCAGTACTTC. It translates to CASSFRIPYEQYF.

This clonotype has a count of ten or more. V gene TRBV12-3 or TRBV12-4 combines with J gene TRBJ1-3, with D hard to call. V shed 2 bases and J shed 2 bases, with 10 bases lying between them. This CDR3 spans 15 amino acids. Here the CDR3 reads CASSLYPRTGNTIYF. The CDR3 DNA is TGTGCCAGCAGTTTATATCCAAGGACTGGAAACACCATATATTTT.

The chain joins TRBV7-2 to TRBJ2-7; D is undetermined. Trimming left V 3 bases short and J 0 bases short, with 9 bases between. CDR3 size: 14 residues. CDR1 SGHTA and CDR2 FQGNSA come from the germline V gene. This CDR3 reads CASSFLYSSYEQYF. DNA for the CDR3: TGTGCCAGCAGCTTCCTCTATAGCTCCTACGAGCAGTACTTC.

By share of the sample, this clonotype is medium-sized. The V gene is TRBV6-2 or TRBV6-3, the J gene TRBJ2-5; D may be TRBD2 (6 bases). CDR3 length equals 13 residues. The germline V and J ends were trimmed by 8 bases and 5 bases, with 15 bases remaining between them. The germline V gene has CDR1 MNHEY and CDR2 SVGEGT. The CDR3: CASEREQKETQYF. The CDR3 DNA sequence: TGTGCCAGCGAACGGGAGCAAAAGGAGACCCAGTACTTC.

This clonotype is classed as large. The CDR3 DNA reads as TGTGCCAGCAGCTTGACCGGGATCATGAACACTGAAGCTTTCTTT. Translating gives CASSLTGIMNTEAFF. The chain is built from TRBV12-3 or TRBV12-4 and TRBJ1-1; D is ambiguous. The CDR3 runs to 15 residues. V was shortened by 6 bases and J by 0 bases, with 14 bases between the two germline ends.

By sample share, this clonotype is medium-sized. This chain joins TRBV11-3 and TRBJ1-1; 8 positions match TRBD1. This CDR3 is 12 amino acids long. Germline-derived CDR1 and CDR2 are SGHNT and YENEEA. V lost 5 bases, J lost 9 bases, and 5 bases stayed unmatched. The CDR3 nucleotides are TGTGCCAGCAGCCAAAGGACAGGGCAAGCTTTCTTT. This codes for CASSQRTGQAFF.

In its sample, this clonotype was seen many times. J is TRBJ2-1 and V is TRBV12-3 or TRBV12-4, with TRBD2 identical over 11 bases. Trimming at V came to 8 bases and at J to 1 base, leaving 1 base not matched to a gene. CDR3 size: 14 residues. CDR3 protein: CASLAGGSYNEQFF. For the CDR3, the DNA is TGTGCCAGCTTAGCGGGAGGGTCCTACAATGAGCAGTTCTTC.

The rearrangement joins TRBV2 to TRBJ2-6; tentatively, D is TRBD2 (6 bases). Between the trimmed V and J ends, which lost 6 bases and 1 base, there was a span of 13 bases. Per germline, CDR1 SNHLY and CDR2 FYNNEI. The CDR3 sequence is 16 residues long. The CDR3 DNA reads TGTGCCAGCAGAGGCGGTGCGGGGTCTGGGGCCAACGTCCTGACTTTC. Protein sequence: CASRGGAGSGANVLTF.

By its share, this clonotype is medium-sized. The chain couples TRBV7-9 to TRBJ2-5; possible D gene TRBD1, 5 bases. Looked up from germline, CDR1 is SEHNR and CDR2 is FQNEAQ (reference sequence). This CDR3 contains 13 residues. V dropped 5 bases and J dropped 4 bases, with 11 bases sitting between them. The CDR3 region is CASSRQTGETQYF. The CDR3 DNA is TGTGCCAGCAGCAGACAGACGGGAGAGACCCAGTACTTC.

This clonotype was seen ten or more times. V and J are TRBV28 and TRBJ2-2; 7 bases align to TRBD2. J gave up 6 bases and V 0 bases, and 7 bases lay outside the gene matches. This CDR3 spans 16 amino acids. From germline, CDR1 is MDHEN and CDR2 SYDVKM. The CDR3 is CASSLWRETSSGELFF. The CDR3 coding sequence is TGTGCCAGCAGTTTATGGCGGGAGACGTCTTCCGGGGAGCTGTTTTTT. Full variable domain (missing parts from reference TRBV28 and TRBJ2-2): DVKVTQSSRYLVKRTGEKVFLECVQDMDHENMFWYRQDPGLGLRLIYFSYDVKMKEKGDIPEGYSVSREKKERFSLILESASTNQTSMYLCASSLWRETSSGELFFGEGSRLTVL.